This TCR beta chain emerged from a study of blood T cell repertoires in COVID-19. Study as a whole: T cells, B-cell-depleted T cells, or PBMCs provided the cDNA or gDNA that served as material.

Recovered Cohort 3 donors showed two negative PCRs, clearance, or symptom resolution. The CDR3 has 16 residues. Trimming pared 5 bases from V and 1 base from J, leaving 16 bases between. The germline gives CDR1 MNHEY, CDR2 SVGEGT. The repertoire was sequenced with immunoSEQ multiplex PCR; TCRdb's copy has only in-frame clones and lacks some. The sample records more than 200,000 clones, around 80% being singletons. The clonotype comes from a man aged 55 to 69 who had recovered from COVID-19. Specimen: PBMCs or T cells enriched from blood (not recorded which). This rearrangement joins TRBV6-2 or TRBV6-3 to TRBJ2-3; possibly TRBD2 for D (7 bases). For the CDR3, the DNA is TGTGCCAGCAGTAACGCCCGGGGGGCTGGCACAGATACGCAGTATTTT. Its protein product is CASSNARGAGTDTQYF.